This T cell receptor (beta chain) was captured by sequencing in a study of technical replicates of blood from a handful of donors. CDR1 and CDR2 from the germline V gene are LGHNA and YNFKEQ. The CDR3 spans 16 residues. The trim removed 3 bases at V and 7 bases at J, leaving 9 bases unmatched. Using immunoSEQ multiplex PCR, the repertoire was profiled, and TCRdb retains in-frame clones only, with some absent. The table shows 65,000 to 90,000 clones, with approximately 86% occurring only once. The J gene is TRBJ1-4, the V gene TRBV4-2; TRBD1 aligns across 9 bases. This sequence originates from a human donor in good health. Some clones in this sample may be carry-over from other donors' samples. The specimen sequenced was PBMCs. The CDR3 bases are TGTGCCAGCAGCCACTTTGGGGGGACAGGGACTGAAAAACTGTTTTTT. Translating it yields CASSHFGGTGTEKLFF.